One sample yielded the 30 T cell receptor beta chains listed below, sequenced in a study of T cell responses to AZD1222 COVID-19 vaccine (dated by TCRdb to the early 2020s). Libraries came from the immunoSEQ multiplex PCR assay. TCRdb retrieved this table from immuneACCESS and kept in-frame rearrangements only. Not all clones are present; in checked studies, unresolved V genes account for under half, and no reason is known for the remainder. The sample data list roughly 150,000 clones, and roughly nine tenths of these were observed just once. The top ten clonotypes cover 3.8% of the sample. The time point label, as the study defines it: about 28 days (+/-7) after the second vaccine dose. The specimen was peripheral blood, collected 28 days after the second AZD1222 dose. All receptors come from an adult who received the AZD1222 COVID-19 vaccine.

V usage is TRBV5-5 and J usage is TRBJ2-7, with TRBD2 identical over 9 bases. Germline V CDR1 and CDR2: SGHKS, YYEKEE (reference sequence). CDR3 size: 14 residues. V lost 2 bases, J lost 1 base, and 1 base stayed unmatched. CDR3 sequence reads: CASSLTSGSYEQYF. DNA for the CDR3: TGTGCCAGCAGCTTAACTAGCGGGTCCTACGAGCAGTACTTC.

The chain links TRBV19 to TRBJ1-5; D is possibly TRBD1 (5 bases). Trimming shortened V by 3 bases and J by 0 bases, and 9 bases separated the two germline ends. The CDR3 runs to 15 residues. Germline V gives CDR1 LNHDA, CDR2 SQIVND (reference sequence). The CDR3 DNA reads as TGTGCCAGTAGTATCAGGGTTTATAGCAATCAGCCCCAGCATTTT. Its protein is CASSIRVYSNQPQHF.

The V call is TRBV4-1, the J call TRBJ1-4; D is undetermined. V was shortened by 2 bases and J by 6 bases, with 4 bases between the two germline ends. CDR1 is MGHRA and CDR2 is YSYEKL in the germline V gene. The CDR3 has 12 residues. The CDR3 DNA reads as TGCGCCAGCAGCCAAATGGATGAAAAACTGTTTTTT. Translating gives CASSQMDEKLFF.

This chain links TRBV9 with TRBJ1-4; D ambiguous. The CDR3 sequence is 15 residues long. Between the trimmed V and J ends, which lost 0 bases and 3 bases, there was a span of 9 bases. Germline V lookup: CDR1 SGDLS, CDR2 YYNGEE. CDR3 coding DNA: TGTGCCAGCAGCGTAGCTAGTTTATCTAATGAAAAACTGTTTTTT. The encoded protein is CASSVASLSNEKLFF.

The CDR3 sequence: CATSRDGSEQYF. CDR3 in DNA: TGTGCCACCAGCAGAGACGGTTCCGAGCAGTACTTC. The chain employs TRBV15 and TRBJ2-7; D unresolved. Trimming removed 0 bases at V and 6 bases at J, with 6 bases between. Germline CDR1 LNHNV, CDR2 YYDKDF (reference sequence). The CDR3 length is 12 residues.

The V call is TRBV7-2, the J call TRBJ1-1; perhaps TRBD1 as D (5 bases). The CDR3 has 19 amino acids. Germline V gives CDR1 SGHTA, CDR2 FQGNSA. Trimming stripped 2 bases from V and 4 bases from J, with 26 bases between. CDR3 nucleotides: TGTGCCAGCAGCTTAAACGGGTTAGGGAGGGGATCAGGTGGCACTGAAGCTTTCTTT. It translates to CASSLNGLGRGSGGTEAFF.

The rearrangement links TRBV6-6 to TRBJ2-7; D is perhaps TRBD1 (6 bases). The CDR3 contains 12 residues. Germline CDR1 MNHNY, CDR2 SVGAGI (reference sequence). V was cut by 6 bases and J by 7 bases, with 13 bases left in between. CDR3 nucleotide sequence: TGTGCCAGCAGAACAGGGATTCGGGAGCAGTACTTC. It yields the protein CASRTGIREQYF.

The chain has TRBV12-3 or TRBV12-4 and TRBJ2-3; unclear D gene. This CDR3 has 13 residues. Between the trimmed V and J ends, which lost 6 bases and 2 bases, there was a span of 9 bases. The CDR3 loop reads CASRGQTTDTQYF. DNA for the CDR3: TGTGCCAGCAGAGGCCAAACCACAGATACGCAGTATTTT.

This chain's CDR3 is CATSREGLGTDTQYF. The DNA for the CDR3 is TGTGCCACCAGCAGAGAAGGGTTGGGCACAGATACGCAGTATTTT. The chain recombines TRBV15 with TRBJ2-3; D gene ambiguous. Germline V gives CDR1 LNHNV, CDR2 YYDKDF (reference sequence). The CDR3 contains 15 residues. V lost 0 bases and J 1 base, leaving 8 bases between the germline ends.

In regard to this clone: Different DNA sequences within this sample yield the same CDR3. The chain couples TRBV19 to TRBJ2-3; no clear D gene. CDR1 is LNHDA and CDR2 is SQIVND in the germline V gene (reference sequence). The CDR3 loop spans 14 amino acids. V was cut by 3 bases and J by 0 bases, with 7 bases left in between. The CDR3 nucleotides are TGTGCCAGTAGTATTTGGGGAAGCACAGATACGCAGTATTTT. Amino acids: CASSIWGSTDTQYF.

The chain uses TRBV30 and TRBJ2-7, with TRBD2 identical over 7 bases. Germline assignment: CDR1 GTSNPN and CDR2 SVGIG (reference sequence). The CDR3 spans 13 residues. V was pared by 4 bases and J by 0 bases, with 3 bases of the junction left unmatched. The chain's CDR3 is CAWKRDYSYEQYF. The CDR3 DNA reads TGTGCCTGGAAACGGGACTACTCCTACGAGCAGTACTTC. Full variable domain (outside the CDR3, taken from reference TRBV30 and TRBJ2-7): SQTIHQWPATLVQPVGSPLSLECTVEGTSNPNLYWYRQAAGRGLQLLFYSVGIGQISSEVPQNLSASRPQDRQFILSSKKLLLSDSGFYLCAWKRDYSYEQYFGPGTRLTVT.

J is TRBJ1-6 and V is TRBV11-3; no clear D. Trimming took 3 bases from V and 8 from J, leaving 5 bases between them. CDR1 SGHNT and CDR2 YENEEA come from the germline V gene. This CDR3 comprises 12 residues. The CDR3 is CASSFGDSPLHF. CDR3 nucleotide sequence: TGTGCCAGCAGCTTTGGGGATTCACCCCTCCACTTT. The full variable domain, with the rest looked up from reference TRBV11-3 and TRBJ1-6, is EAGVVQSPRYKIIEKKQPVAFWCNPISGHNTLYWYLQNLGQGPELLIRYENEEAVDDSQLPKDRFSAERLKGVDSTLKIQPAELGDSAVYLCASSFGDSPLHFGNGTRLTVT.

The chain couples TRBV19 to TRBJ1-1; D not certain. The CDR3 extends over 14 amino acids. Germline V gives CDR1 LNHDA, CDR2 SQIVND (reference sequence). With 6 bases removed from V and 2 bases from J, the gap between germline ends came to 13 bases. CDR3 DNA: TGTGCCAGTAGCATGCACAAACCTAACACTGAAGCTTTCTTT. It specifies CASSMHKPNTEAFF.

The chain joins TRBV2 to TRBJ2-7, with 9 nucleotides matching TRBD1. Germline assignment: CDR1 SNHLY and CDR2 FYNNEI. This CDR3 has 14 residues. J was trimmed by 1 base and V by 5 bases; bases with no gene match: 3. As DNA, the CDR3 is TGTGCCAGCAGTACAGGGGGCCCATCCTACGAGCAGTACTTC. Translating it yields CASSTGGPSYEQYF.

J is TRBJ2-1 and V is TRBV27, with a weak D call TRBD2 (6 bases). CDR3 length: 16 residues. The V gene's germline CDR1 is MNHEY and CDR2 SMNVEV (reference sequence). V lost 5 bases to trimming and J lost 4 bases, with 18 bases between them. CDR3: CASSLLRGGAYNEQFF. As DNA, the CDR3 is TGTGCCAGCAGTCTCCTCCGGGGCGGGGCGTACAATGAGCAGTTCTTC.

The gene calls are TRBV6-6 and TRBJ2-3, with D perhaps being TRBD1 or TRBD2 (6 bases each). Trimming took 7 bases from V and 2 from J, leaving 19 bases between them. Germline lookup yields CDR1 MNHNY and CDR2 SVGAGI (reference sequence). The CDR3 totals 16 residues. The CDR3 here is CASTLTRGRDTDTQYF. CDR3 in DNA: TGTGCCAGCACTCTTACCCGGGGGCGCGACACAGATACGCAGTATTTT.

This clone has a handful of counts. The genes are TRBV11-2 and TRBJ2-1; D possibly uses TRBD1 or TRBD2 (5 bases each). The CDR3 runs to 13 residues. Germline V gene lookup returns CDR1 SGHAT and CDR2 FQNNGV. V lost 2 bases to trimming and J lost 8 bases, with 10 bases between them. In DNA, the CDR3 is TGTGCCAGCAGCTTAATGGGGCGGGATGAGCAGTTCTTC. Its protein is CASSLMGRDEQFF. The full variable domain, its missing parts supplied by reference TRBV11-2 and TRBJ2-1, is EAGVAQSPRYKIIEKRQSVAFWCNPISGHATLYWYQQILGQGPKLLIQFQNNGVVDDSQLPKDRFSAERLKGVDSTLKIQPAKLEDSAVYLCASSLMGRDEQFFGPGTRLTVL.

The chain combines TRBV3-1 (or the pseudogene TRBV3-2) with TRBJ1-1; D possibly corresponds to TRBD1 (6 bases). CDR1 LGHDT and CDR2 YNNKEL come from the germline V gene (reference sequence). The V and J ends lost 4 bases and 1 base respectively, with 16 bases between them. This CDR3 is 16 amino acids long. The CDR3 region has the DNA TGTGCCAGCAGCCCCAATGGGGGCACGCGGAACACTGAAGCTTTCTTT. Translating it yields CASSPNGGTRNTEAFF.

A single count supports this clone. The chain joins TRBV6-7 to TRBJ1-1; D unclear. TRBV6-7 is labeled an ORF, and its function is uncertain. CDR3 size: 15 residues. V lost 5 bases, J lost 4 bases, and 17 bases lay in between. CDR3 DNA sequence: TGTGCCAGCAGTCACAGCGAGATACAAGCCACTGAAGCTTTCTTT. This gives the protein CASSHSEIQATEAFF.

This chain connects TRBV18 to TRBJ1-1, with D perhaps TRBD1 (5 bases). The length of the CDR3 is 14 residues. V dropped 4 bases and J dropped 5 bases, with 14 bases sitting between them. Germline values: CDR1 KGHSH, CDR2 LQKENI. The CDR3 loop reads CASSRNQGGTEAFF. In nucleotides, the CDR3 is TGTGCCAGCTCACGCAATCAGGGAGGTACTGAAGCTTTCTTT.

The chain joins TRBV5-1 to TRBJ2-1; 13 positions agree with TRBD2. Germline CDR1 is SGHRS and CDR2 is YFSETQ. V lost 1 base and J lost 1; bases outside the gene matches: 8. This CDR3 spans 19 amino acids. For the CDR3, the DNA is TGCGCCAGCAGCTTGCGTGGACTAGCGGGAGTGGTTTCCTACAATGAGCAGTTCTTC. It encodes CASSLRGLAGVVSYNEQFF.

The chain recombines TRBV19 with TRBJ2-3; D ambiguous. The CDR3 is 16 residues long. V was clipped by 0 bases and J by 2 bases, with 12 bases between them. The germline CDR1 and CDR2 sequences are LNHDA and SQIVND (reference sequence). The chain's CDR3 is CASSIDLEANTDTQYF. The CDR3, as DNA: TGTGCCAGTAGTATAGATCTGGAAGCGAACACAGATACGCAGTATTTT.

V is TRBV29-1 and J is TRBJ2-7, with 14 bases matching TRBD2. J gave up 7 bases and V 7 bases, and 6 bases lay outside the gene matches. The CDR3 consists of 13 residues. The germline V gene encodes CDR1 SQVTM and CDR2 ANQGSEA. CDR3 DNA sequence: TGCAGCGCCGGACTAGCGGGAGGAGGTGAGCAGTACTTC. Encoded protein: CSAGLAGGGEQYF.

The V call is TRBV4-3, the J call TRBJ2-3; possibly TRBD2 for D (5 bases). Germline V lookup: CDR1 LGHNA, CDR2 YSLEER. Deletions cut 2 bases from V and 1 base from J, with 13 bases between. There are 16 residues in the CDR3. The CDR3 region has the DNA TGCGCCAGCAGCCAAAGCCGAGCGGAAGGCACAGATACGCAGTATTTT. This gives the protein CASSQSRAEGTDTQYF.

This chain uses TRBV7-8 with TRBJ1-1, with D perhaps matching TRBD1 (5 bases). The germline V gene encodes CDR1 SGHVS and CDR2 FQNEAQ. V lost 6 bases to trimming and J lost 6 bases, with 20 bases between them. The CDR3 is 15 residues long. The CDR3 loop reads CASRPGRAGKSEAFF. DNA of the CDR3: TGTGCCAGCAGGCCCGGGAGGGCAGGGAAGTCTGAAGCTTTCTTT.

This chain uses TRBV21-1 with TRBJ2-1; TRBD2 reflects the table's D call only, with no check against the DNA. TRBV21-1 has pseudogene status. CDR3 length: 19 amino acids. The CDR3 bases are TGTGCCAGCAGCAAAGTCGAATGTGGGCGGGAGGGCTCCTACAATGAGCAGTTCTTC. Translation: CASSKVECGREGSYNEQFF.

The genes are TRBV2 and TRBJ1-2, with no clear D. Germline-derived CDR1 and CDR2 are SNHLY and FYNNEI. The germline V and J ends were trimmed by 8 bases and 13 bases, with 14 bases remaining between them. CDR3 length: 10 residues. CDR3 sequence reads: CASLAVLSTF. DNA of the CDR3: TGTGCCAGCCTTGCCGTTCTGTCCACCTTC.

The chain is built from TRBV29-1 and TRBJ2-1; possibly TRBD1 for D (6 bases). V was clipped by 6 bases and J by 0 bases, with 12 bases between them. The CDR3 loop spans 14 amino acids. Germline V CDR1 and CDR2: SQVTM, ANQGSEA. CDR3 DNA sequence: TGCAGCGTAGAGGACAGCCGCTCCTACAATGAGCAGTTCTTC. This sequence encodes CSVEDSRSYNEQFF.

The chain is built from TRBV6-5 and TRBJ1-5; tentative D call: TRBD1 (5 bases). Looked up from germline, CDR1 is MNHEY and CDR2 is SVGAGI. Trimming stripped 6 bases from V and 7 bases from J, with 13 bases between. The CDR3 consists of 13 residues. Written as DNA, the CDR3 is TGTGCCAGCAGCGGGACTGCAAGACAGCCCCAGCATTTT. This sequence encodes CASSGTARQPQHF.

The chain carries TRBV2 and TRBJ2-7, with D possibly being TRBD1 (5 bases). The CDR3 has 13 residues. Trimming removed 7 bases at V and 0 bases at J, with 10 bases between. Germline V gene data show CDR1 as SNHLY and CDR2 as FYNNEI. CDR3 residues: CASKGHSSYEQYF. CDR3 DNA: TGTGCCAGCAAGGGGCACAGCTCCTACGAGCAGTACTTC.